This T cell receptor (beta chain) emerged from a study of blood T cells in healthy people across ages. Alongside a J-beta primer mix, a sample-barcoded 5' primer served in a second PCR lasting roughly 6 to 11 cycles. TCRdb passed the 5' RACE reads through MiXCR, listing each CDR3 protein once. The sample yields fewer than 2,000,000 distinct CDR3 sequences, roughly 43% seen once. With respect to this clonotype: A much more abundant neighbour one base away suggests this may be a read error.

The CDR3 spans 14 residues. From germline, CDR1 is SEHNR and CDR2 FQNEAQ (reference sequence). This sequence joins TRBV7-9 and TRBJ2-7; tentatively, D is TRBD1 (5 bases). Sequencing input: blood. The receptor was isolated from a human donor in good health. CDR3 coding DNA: TGTGCCTGCAGCTTTCGGGTTGACAGTTACGAGCAGTACTTC. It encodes CACSFRVDSYEQYF.